This T cell receptor beta chain was captured in a study of T cells in tumors after PD-1 blockade. Across the study: Excluded were patients with checkpoint blockade, immunosuppressants, or radiotherapy or other anti-cancer therapy within 4 weeks. Peripheral blood samples averaged around 40,000 unique clonotypes and about 110,000 templates. Study-level points and caveats: Some novel exhausted tumor clones appeared in pre-treatment blood, suggesting peripheral recruitment.

As regards this clone: What it recognizes is unknown. The junction and the germline gene differ at one end; a read error may be behind it.

Germline CDR1 and CDR2: SGHTA and FQGNSA. The CDR3 contains 14 residues. Assay: immunoSEQ multiplex PCR; the TCRdb copy retains only in-frame clones and omits some. In the table there are about 47,000 clones, 65% to 80% of which are singletons. The source of this sequence is a human donor with advanced basal cell or squamous cell carcinoma (not recorded which). The chain employs TRBV7-2 and TRBJ1-4; D may be TRBD1 (5 bases). The source material was PBMCs, sampled before anti-PD-1 therapy. The CDR3 is CAGSSPGRNEKLFF. The CDR3 coding sequence is TGTGCCGGCAGCTCCCCGGGGCGTAATGAAAAACTGTTTTTT.